This T cell receptor (beta chain) derives from a study of post-analysis software for immune sequencing data. TCR beta cDNA libraries had unique molecular identifiers. TCRdb reanalysed the PCR reads using MiXCR and keeps one entry per CDR3 protein. The repertoire holds under 650,000 distinct CDR3 sequences, with roughly 47% as singletons. With respect to this clonotype: What it binds is unknown.

Regarding the study as a whole: Relative to controls, patients had about five TRBV segments at higher frequency, with TRBV5-6, TRBV5-1 and TRBV20-1 among these. Significantly lower normalized Chao1 diversity was seen in multiple sclerosis patients than in controls.

Trimming took 7 bases from V and 3 from J, leaving 15 bases between them. There are 14 residues in the CDR3. Germline V gene data show CDR1 as SGHRS and CDR2 as YFSETQ. The sequencing input was blood. V gene TRBV5-1 combines with J gene TRBJ2-3; D not resolved. The TCR was taken from a girl aged 10 to 17 with multiple sclerosis. The CDR3 loop reads CASFLTPWTDTQYF. In nucleotides, the CDR3 is TGCGCCAGCTTTCTGACACCTTGGACAGATACGCAGTATTTT.